This TCR beta chain was captured by sequencing in a study of radiotherapy plus CTLA-4 blockade in lung cancer. Germline CDR1 reads MDHEN; CDR2 reads SYDVKM. This CDR3 comprises 11 residues. V dropped 5 bases and J dropped 8 bases, with 9 bases sitting between them. Only in-frame clones appear in the TCRdb table, and some are missing; sequencing was by immunoSEQ multiplex PCR. The sample yields 24,000 or so clones, around 70% seen once. The starting material was peripheral blood, obtained from a patient treated with radiotherapy plus ipilimumab. The rearrangement uses TRBV28 and TRBJ1-2, with no clear D. The sequence was obtained from a human donor with non-small cell lung cancer who had stable disease on radiotherapy plus ipilimumab. This CDR3 is CASSHNWGYTF. The CDR3 DNA reads TGTGCCAGCAGTCACAATTGGGGCTACACCTTC.